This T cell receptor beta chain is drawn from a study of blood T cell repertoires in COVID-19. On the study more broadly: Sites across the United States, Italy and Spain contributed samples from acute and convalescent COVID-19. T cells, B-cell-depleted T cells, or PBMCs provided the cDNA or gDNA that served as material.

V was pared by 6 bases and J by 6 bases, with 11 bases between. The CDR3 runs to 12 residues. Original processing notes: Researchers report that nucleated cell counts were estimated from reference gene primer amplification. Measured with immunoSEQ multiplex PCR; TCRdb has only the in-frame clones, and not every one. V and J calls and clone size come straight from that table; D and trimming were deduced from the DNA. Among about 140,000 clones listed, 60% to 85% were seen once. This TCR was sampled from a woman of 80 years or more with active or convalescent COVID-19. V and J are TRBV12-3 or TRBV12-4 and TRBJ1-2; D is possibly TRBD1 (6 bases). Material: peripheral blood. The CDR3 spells CASRQGTDGYTF. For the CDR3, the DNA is TGTGCCAGCAGACAGGGTACTGATGGCTACACCTTC.